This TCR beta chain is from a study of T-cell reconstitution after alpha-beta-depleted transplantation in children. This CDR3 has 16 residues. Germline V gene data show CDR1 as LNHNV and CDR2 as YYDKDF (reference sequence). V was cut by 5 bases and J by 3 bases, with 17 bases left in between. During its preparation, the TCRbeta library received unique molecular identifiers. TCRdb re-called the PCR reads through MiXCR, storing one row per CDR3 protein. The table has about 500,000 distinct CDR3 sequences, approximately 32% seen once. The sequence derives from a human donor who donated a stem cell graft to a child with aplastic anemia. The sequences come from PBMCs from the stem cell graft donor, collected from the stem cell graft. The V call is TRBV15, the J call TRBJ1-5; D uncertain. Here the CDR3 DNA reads TGTGCCACCAGCCCGATGGTGGCGAGGGACAATCAGCCCCAGCATTTT. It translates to CATSPMVARDNQPQHF.